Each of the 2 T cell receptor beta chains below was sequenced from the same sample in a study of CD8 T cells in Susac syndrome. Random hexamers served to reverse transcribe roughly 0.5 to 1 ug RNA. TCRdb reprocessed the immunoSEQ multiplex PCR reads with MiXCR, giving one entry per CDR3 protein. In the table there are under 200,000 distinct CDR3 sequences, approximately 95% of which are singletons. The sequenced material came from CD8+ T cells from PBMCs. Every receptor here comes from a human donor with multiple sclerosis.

The CDR3 DNA reads as TGTGCCAGCAGCGGCGGGAGGGCCGTCACCGGGGAGCTGTTTTTT. Translating gives CASSGGRAVTGELFF. The genes are TRBV9 and TRBJ2-2, with TRBD2 identical over 9 bases. Germline CDR1 SGDLS, CDR2 YYNGEE. Germline trimming cut 3 bases from V and 4 bases from J; bases unmatched to any gene: 4. CDR3 length equals 15 residues.

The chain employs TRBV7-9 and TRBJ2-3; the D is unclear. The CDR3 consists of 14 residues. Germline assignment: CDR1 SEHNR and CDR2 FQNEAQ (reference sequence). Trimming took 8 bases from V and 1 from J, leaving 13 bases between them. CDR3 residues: CASGPFGGTDTQYF. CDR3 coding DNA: TGTGCCAGCGGACCCTTTGGTGGCACAGATACGCAGTATTTT.